This TCR beta chain was recovered during a study of OX40 agonist ivuxolimab in advanced cancers. Study background: The diagnoses of dose-escalation patients were hepatocellular carcinoma, melanoma, renal cell or head and neck cancer. Whole-study results and caveats: More expanded clones were seen, on average, in CD8+ T cells than in CD4+.

Produced via immunoSEQ multiplex PCR; TCRdb's table is partial and in-frame only. The sample has just under 65,000 clones, around 86% seen once; the top ten hold 0.95% to 1.5%. This clone was detected only once. Its antigen is undetermined. The germline gives CDR1 ENHRY, CDR2 SYGVKD. The CDR3 runs to 14 residues. V dropped 0 bases and J dropped 7 bases, with 12 bases sitting between them. The sample was CD4+ or CD8+ T cells sorted from blood, taken in a trial of the OX40 agonist ivuxolimab. The source is an adult with an advanced solid tumor such as melanoma, head and neck, liver or kidney cancer. V and J are TRBV10-3 and TRBJ1-2; a possible D gene is TRBD1 (5 bases). CDR3 nucleotides: TGTGCCATCAGTGAGTCCGCGTCGAGGGGTGGCTACACCTTC. Encoded protein: CAISESASRGGYTF.